This is a list of T cell receptor beta chains from one sample in a study of blood T cell repertoires in COVID-19. Profiling relied on immunoSEQ multiplex PCR, and the TCRdb table lists in-frame clones only, not all of them. The sample yields about 360,000 clones, roughly four fifths seen once. The source material was peripheral blood. Every receptor here comes from a human donor with acute or convalescent COVID-19. The donor label of this sample is uncertain. Both conserved end residues are part of each CDR3. The order of the fields is J gene, clone size, D gene, V gene, CDR3 length, CDR3 protein, CDR3 DNA. The D gene is left open where the match is weak. Part of the rows lack a size; the others show once, few, many or a class for expanded clones.

J: TRBJ1-5; size: .; D: .; V: TRBV3-1/TRBV3-2; length: 16; CDR3: CASSQGAGGSNQPQHF; DNA: TGTGCCAGCAGCCAAGGGGCAGGAGGCAGCAATCAGCCCCAGCATTTT
J: TRBJ1-1; size: .; D: .; V: TRBV9; length: 17; CDR3: CASSVVPRGASNTEAFF; DNA: TGTGCCAGCAGCGTAGTCCCCCGGGGGGCGTCAAACACTGAAGCTTTCTTT
J: TRBJ1-6; size: .; D: .; V: TRBV11-2; length: 17; CDR3: CASSRAGALTYNSPLHF; DNA: TGTGCCAGCAGCCGGGCTGGGGCTTTGACCTATAATTCACCCCTCCACTTT
J: TRBJ2-5; size: .; D: .; V: TRBV19; length: 13; CDR3: CASAKNGGETQYF; DNA: TGTGCCAGTGCGAAAAATGGGGGGGAGACCCAGTACTTC
J: TRBJ2-7; size: .; D: TRBD2; V: TRBV7-2; length: 16; CDR3: CASSSGPGLAGHEQYF; DNA: TGTGCCAGCAGCTCGGGACCGGGACTAGCGGGGCACGAGCAGTACTTC
J: TRBJ1-2; size: .; D: .; V: TRBV5-1; length: 15; CDR3: CASSLSARPAGGYTF; DNA: TGCGCCAGCAGCTTGTCTGCCAGACCCGCGGGGGGCTACACCTTC
J: TRBJ1-1; size: .; D: .; V: TRBV5-6; length: 13; CDR3: CASSVNMNTEAFF; DNA: TGTGCCAGCAGCGTGAACATGAACACTGAAGCTTTCTTT
J: TRBJ1-3; size: few; D: .; V: TRBV28; length: 15; CDR3: CASSQGATPGNTIYF; DNA: TGTGCCAGCAGTCAAGGGGCGACCCCTGGAAACACCATATATTTT
J: TRBJ2-2; size: .; D: .; V: TRBV2; length: 15; CDR3: CASRKDGVNTGELFF; DNA: TGTGCCAGCAGGAAGGACGGGGTAAACACCGGGGAGCTGTTTTTT
J: TRBJ1-1; size: .; D: .; V: TRBV12-1; length: 16; CDR3: CASSFVPASGNTEAFF; DNA: TGTGCCAGCAGCTTTGTGCCGGCTTCAGGGAACACTGAAGCTTTCTTT
J: TRBJ1-4; size: once; D: .; V: TRBV6-5; length: 15; CDR3: CASRNLGRGDEKLFF; DNA: TGTGCCAGCAGAAACTTGGGAAGGGGTGACGAAAAACTGTTTTTT
J: TRBJ1-1; size: .; D: .; V: TRBV9; length: 15; CDR3: CASSVGGRTNTEAFF; DNA: TGTGCCAGCAGCGTCGGGGGGAGAACGAACACTGAAGCTTTCTTT
J: TRBJ2-7; size: once; D: TRBD1; V: TRBV18; length: 18; CDR3: CASSPPSPGTGSSYEQYF; DNA: TGTGCCAGCTCACCACCGTCCCCAGGGACAGGGAGCTCCTACGAGCAGTACTTC
J: TRBJ2-2; size: .; D: TRBD1; V: TRBV18; length: 16; CDR3: CASSPAGTANTGELFF; DNA: TGTGCCAGCTCACCAGCTGGGACAGCGAACACCGGGGAGCTGTTTTTT
J: TRBJ1-5; size: .; D: .; V: TRBV3-1/TRBV3-2; length: 19; CDR3: CASSQEGGQENNSNQPQHF; DNA: TGTGCCAGCAGCCAAGAAGGCGGGCAGGAGAATAATAGCAATCAGCCCCAGCATTTT
J: TRBJ2-2; size: few; D: TRBD2; V: TRBV7-7; length: 16; CDR3: CASSATSGTNTGELFF; DNA: TGTGCCAGCAGCGCGACTAGCGGGACGAACACCGGGGAGCTGTTTTTT
J: TRBJ1-2; size: few; D: .; V: TRBV19; length: 11; CDR3: CASTGNSGRTF; DNA: TGTGCCAGTACGGGCAATAGTGGGAGGACCTTC
J: TRBJ2-1; size: .; D: .; V: TRBV5-8; length: 15; CDR3: CASTILRTASNEQFF; DNA: TGTGCCAGCACCATCTTACGGACAGCAAGCAATGAGCAGTTCTTC
J: TRBJ2-3; size: .; D: .; V: TRBV9; length: 14; CDR3: CASSPTTQGDTQYF; DNA: TGTGCCAGCAGCCCTACGACTCAGGGAGATACGCAGTATTTT
J: TRBJ1-6; size: .; D: .; V: TRBV7-2; length: 13; CDR3: CASSLVPVSPLHF; DNA: TGTGCCAGCAGCTTAGTGCCGGTTTCACCCCTCCACTTT
J: TRBJ2-3; size: once; D: TRBD2; V: TRBV5-1; length: 14; CDR3: CATSGGSSTDTQYF; DNA: TGCGCCACCAGCGGGGGGTCTAGCACAGATACGCAGTATTTT
J: TRBJ2-3; size: .; D: TRBD2; V: TRBV5-4; length: 14; CDR3: CASTRGGLADTQYF; DNA: TGTGCCTCCACACGGGGGGGCCTGGCAGATACGCAGTATTTT
J: TRBJ2-6; size: few; D: .; V: TRBV2; length: 15; CDR3: CASRYVSSGANVLTF; DNA: TGTGCCAGCCGTTATGTGAGCTCTGGGGCCAACGTCCTGACTTTC
J: TRBJ2-2; size: few; D: .; V: TRBV6-5; length: 13; CDR3: CASSSGITGELFF; DNA: TGTGCCAGCAGTTCGGGGATCACCGGGGAGCTGTTTTTT
J: TRBJ2-1; size: .; D: TRBD2; V: TRBV5-1; length: 15; CDR3: CASSSGTSGSLEQFF; DNA: TGCGCCAGCAGCTCGGGGACTAGCGGGAGTCTAGAGCAGTTCTTC
J: TRBJ1-1; size: .; D: TRBD1; V: TRBV28; length: 16; CDR3: CASSIVKRTGRTEAFF; DNA: TGTGCCAGCAGCATAGTTAAACGGACAGGGAGGACTGAAGCTTTCTTT
J: TRBJ1-4; size: .; D: .; V: TRBV4-2; length: 13; CDR3: CASSQESGEKLFF; DNA: TGTGCCAGCAGCCAGGAGTCGGGGGAAAAACTGTTTTTT
J: TRBJ2-2; size: once; D: TRBD2; V: TRBV27; length: 18; CDR3: CASSLSSLAGGVAGELFF; DNA: TGTGCCAGCAGTTTATCGAGCCTAGCGGGAGGGGTCGCCGGGGAGCTGTTTTTT
J: TRBJ2-7; size: .; D: .; V: TRBV27; length: 13; CDR3: CASSPGATYEQYF; DNA: TGTGCCAGCAGCCCTGGGGCCACCTACGAGCAGTACTTC
J: TRBJ1-5; size: once; D: .; V: TRBV4-1; length: 15; CDR3: CASSQEDSSNQPQHF; DNA: TGCGCCAGCAGCCAAGAGGACAGTTCAAATCAGCCCCAGCATTTT